This passage covers 29 T cell receptor beta chains from one sample sequenced in a study of blood T cell repertoires in COVID-19. This table comes from immunoSEQ multiplex PCR, and its TCRdb copy is limited to in-frame clones, with some not included. The data show about 130,000 clones, with roughly 82% seen just once and about 5.4% held by the top ten. Source material: peripheral blood. The origin of the receptors is a human donor in a cohort sampled during active COVID-19.

The J gene is TRBJ2-3, the V gene TRBV7-6, with 12 bases fitting TRBD2. Germline V lookup: CDR1 SGHVS, CDR2 FNYEAQ. Losses at the gene ends were 2 bases for V and 5 bases for J; bases not matched to a gene: 8. CDR3 length: 17 residues. The CDR3 bases are TGTGCCAGCAGCTTATTGCTAGCGGGAGGGATCAAAGATACGCAGTATTTT. Protein sequence: CASSLLLAGGIKDTQYF.

V is TRBV2 and J is TRBJ1-2, with 7 nucleotides matching TRBD1. V dropped 5 bases and J dropped 5; count of bases not matched to a gene: 8. CDR1 is SNHLY, CDR2 FYNNEI, per germline. The CDR3 has 14 amino acids. The CDR3 loop is CASSRDRYFYGYTF. DNA of the CDR3: TGTGCCAGCAGTAGGGACAGATATTTTTATGGCTACACCTTC.

The CDR3 nucleotides are TGTGCCAGCAGCTACCAGGGATTTAATGCAGATACGCAGTATTTT. It codes for CASSYQGFNADTQYF. The chain is built from TRBV7-9 and TRBJ2-3; D is perhaps TRBD1 (5 bases). In germline, CDR1 is SEHNR, CDR2 FQNEAQ (reference sequence). V was cut by 4 bases and J by 4 bases, with 15 bases left in between. The CDR3 totals 15 residues. Using reference TRBV7-9 and TRBJ2-3 for the parts outside the CDR3, the full variable domain is DTGVSQNPRHKITKRGQNVTFRCDPISEHNRLYWYRQTLGQGPEFLTYFQNEAQLEKSRLLSDRFSAERPKGSFSTLEIQRTEQGDSAMYLCASSYQGFNADTQYFGPGTRLTVL.

The CDR3 spells CASSPAGQVNTEAFF. DNA for the CDR3: TGCGCCAGCAGCCCCGCCGGACAGGTGAACACTGAAGCTTTCTTT. This chain connects TRBV5-1 to TRBJ1-1, with TRBD1 identical over 7 bases. V was pared by 4 bases and J by 0 bases, with 6 bases of the junction left unmatched. The CDR3 covers 15 residues. CDR1 and CDR2 from the germline V gene are SGHRS and YFSETQ.

This sequence joins TRBV28 and TRBJ2-7, with a tentative D call TRBD2 (5 bases). CDR1 and CDR2 (germline): MDHEN, SYDVKM. Between the trimmed V and J ends, which lost 7 bases and 3 bases, there was a span of 16 bases. The CDR3 length is 14 residues. This chain's CDR3 is CASTRTGKFYEQYF. CDR3 in DNA: TGTGCCAGCACCCGGACGGGAAAATTCTACGAGCAGTACTTC.

The chain recombines TRBV9 with TRBJ2-3; D uncertain. CDR1 and CDR2 (germline): SGDLS, YYNGEE. V was cut by 0 bases and J by 2 bases, with 13 bases left in between. The CDR3 runs to 16 residues. The CDR3 protein is CASSVAGRRHTDTQYF. DNA of the CDR3: TGTGCCAGCAGCGTAGCTGGGCGACGCCACACAGATACGCAGTATTTT.

This clone showed up just once. The rearrangement uses TRBV30 and TRBJ2-2; D may be TRBD1 (7 bases). Germline V gives CDR1 GTSNPN, CDR2 SVGIG (reference sequence). This CDR3 spans 16 amino acids. The germline V and J ends were trimmed by 5 bases and 6 bases, with 22 bases remaining between them. In nucleotides, the CDR3 is TGTGCCTGGTTTAGACCCGGCAGGGGGGCCCCCGGGGAGCTGTTTTTT. It yields the protein CAWFRPGRGAPGELFF.

The chain employs TRBV7-9 and TRBJ1-3, with D perhaps matching TRBD1 (6 bases). Trimming left V 1 base short and J 0 bases short, with 13 bases between. There are 17 residues in the CDR3. Looked up from germline, CDR1 is SEHNR and CDR2 is FQNEAQ (reference sequence). The CDR3 bases are TGTGCCAGCAGCTTAGAAAGGGGGGGCTTCTCTGGAAACACCATATATTTT. It yields the protein CASSLERGGFSGNTIYF.

The sample holds a few counts of this clone. The chain couples TRBV14 to TRBJ2-7; no definite D call. This CDR3 region has 12 residues. The germline gives CDR1 SGHDN, CDR2 FVKESK. Trimming removed 1 base at V and 2 bases at J, with 3 bases between. The CDR3 coding sequence is TGTGCCAGCAGCCAAGGGCCCTACGAGCAGTACTTC. The encoded protein is CASSQGPYEQYF.

The CDR3 DNA reads TGTGCCAGCAGCCTACTGGGACTACAGACTAGCTCCTACGAGCAGTACTTC. Translating gives CASSLLGLQTSSYEQYF. The genes are TRBV11-2 and TRBJ2-7; 7 bases are shared with TRBD2. Germline trimming cut 5 bases from V and 0 bases from J; bases unmatched to any gene: 13. Germline V gene data show CDR1 as SGHAT and CDR2 as FQNNGV. The length of the CDR3 is 17 residues.

A few counts support this clone. Additional DNA sequences in this sample encode the identical CDR3. The J gene is TRBJ2-2, the V gene TRBV5-1, with D tentatively TRBD2 (6 bases). This CDR3 is 13 amino acids long. The germline V gene has CDR1 SGHRS and CDR2 YFSETQ. Trimming removed 4 bases from V and 5 bases from J, with 9 bases in between. CDR3 DNA: TGCGCCAGCAGCCCGGAGGGTACCGGGGAGCTGTTTTTT. Translated: CASSPEGTGELFF.

V usage is TRBV7-9 and J usage is TRBJ1-2; 7 bases align to TRBD1. J was trimmed by 2 bases and V by 7 bases; bases with no gene match: 19. The CDR3 sequence is 18 residues long. In germline, CDR1 is SEHNR, CDR2 FQNEAQ (reference sequence). The CDR3 sequence is CASTIGATGSGTNYGYTF. The CDR3 nucleotides are TGTGCCAGCACCATTGGGGCGACAGGGAGCGGCACCAACTATGGCTACACCTTC.

In this sample, this clone turned up a few times. The chain is built from TRBV2 and TRBJ1-4; D possibly corresponds to TRBD1 (6 bases). The CDR3 has 17 amino acids. Germline CDR1 and CDR2: SNHLY and FYNNEI. The germline V and J ends were trimmed by 7 bases and 10 bases, with 28 bases remaining between them. The chain's CDR3 is CASTPFDGDILPRKLFF. As DNA, the CDR3 is TGTGCCAGCACCCCCTTCGATGGGGACATCTTACCTCGAAAACTGTTTTTT.

The V call is TRBV24-1, the J call TRBJ2-3; 9 bases align to TRBD2. V lost 10 bases to trimming and J lost 8 bases; unmatched junction nucleotides: 15. Germline V CDR1 and CDR2: KGHDR, SFDVKD. The CDR3 is 15 amino acids. The CDR3, as DNA: TGTGCCACAGGACCGGGTAGCGGGAGCAACCCTACGCAGTATTTT. Its protein product is CATGPGSGSNPTQYF.

V and J are TRBV10-2 and TRBJ1-6; 9 nucleotides align to TRBD1. The CDR3 extends over 16 amino acids. The germline V gene encodes CDR1 WSHSY and CDR2 SAAADI. After removal of 2 bases from V and 6 bases from J, the junction contained 5 bases not matched to a gene. The CDR3 sequence: CASSEPGQGFNSPLHF. CDR3 in DNA: TGCGCCAGCAGTGAGCCGGGACAGGGATTTAATTCACCCCTCCACTTT.

The rearrangement links TRBV7-8 to TRBJ1-5; no firm D call. In germline, CDR1 is SGHVS, CDR2 FQNEAQ. V dropped 5 bases and J dropped 7 bases, with 18 bases sitting between them. The CDR3 has 15 residues. The CDR3 loop is CASSLVAGVEQPQHF. CDR3 bases: TGTGCCAGCAGCCTCGTCGCCGGGGTGGAACAGCCCCAGCATTTT.

The chain combines TRBV18 with TRBJ1-1; tentative D call: TRBD1 (5 bases). Germline loops: CDR1 KGHSH, CDR2 LQKENI. The CDR3 loop spans 15 amino acids. Trimming pared 1 base from V and 3 bases from J, leaving 12 bases between. The CDR3 DNA sequence: TGTGCCAGCTCACCACAAGGGGTCAGTGACACTGAAGCTTTCTTT. This gives the protein CASSPQGVSDTEAFF. The full variable domain, its missing parts supplied by reference TRBV18 and TRBJ1-1, is NAGVMQNPRHLVRRRGQEARLRCSPMKGHSHVYWYRQLPEEGLKFMVYLQKENIIDESGMPKERFSAEFPKEGPSILRIQQVVRGDSAAYFCASSPQGVSDTEAFFGQGTRLTVV.

This clone was seen a single time. The rearrangement joins TRBV30 to TRBJ1-4; D call uncertain. The CDR3 totals 14 residues. Germline-derived CDR1 and CDR2 are GTSNPN and SVGIG (reference sequence). V gave up 5 bases and J gave up 0 bases, with 10 bases separating them. The CDR3 coding sequence is TGTGCCTGGGTCCCGGGAACAACTAATGAAAAACTGTTTTTT. Translated, it gives CAWVPGTTNEKLFF.

The chain joins TRBV7-2 to TRBJ1-3; D is unclear. Germline CDR1 SGHTA, CDR2 FQGNSA. V lost 6 bases to trimming and J lost 1 base, with 13 bases between them. There are 15 residues in the CDR3. The CDR3 loop is CASSNRDRSGNTIYF. CDR3 coding DNA: TGTGCCAGCAGTAACAGAGATAGGTCTGGAAACACCATATATTTT.

This clone was observed a handful of times. The chain joins TRBV19 to TRBJ1-5; TRBD1 is a possible D gene (5 bases). V lost 7 bases to trimming and J lost 8 bases, with 24 bases between them. Germline loops: CDR1 LNHDA, CDR2 SQIVND (reference sequence). There are 16 residues in the CDR3. CDR3 protein: CASNDRGGRAIKPQHF. The CDR3 nucleotides are TGTGCCAGTAACGATCGGGGGGGTAGGGCAATCAAGCCCCAGCATTTT.

The V and J genes are TRBV5-1 and TRBJ2-2; 11 bases match TRBD1. Germline V gene data show CDR1 as SGHRS and CDR2 as YFSETQ. This CDR3 is built from 15 residues. With 2 bases clipped from V and 7 bases from J, the junction kept 4 bases outside the gene matches. This CDR3 is CASSFTGQGVGELFF. The CDR3 DNA follows: TGCGCCAGCAGCTTCACGGGACAGGGGGTCGGGGAGCTGTTTTTT.

CDR3 residues: CASSFAGSGGGYNEQFF. The DNA for the CDR3 is TGTGCCAGCAGCTTCGCGGGTAGCGGGGGGGGTTACAATGAGCAGTTCTTC. The gene calls are TRBV5-4 and TRBJ2-1; 11 bases match TRBD2. There are 17 residues in the CDR3. Per germline, CDR1 SGHNT and CDR2 YYREEE (reference sequence). V trimming: 2 bases; J trimming: 4 bases; junction bases outside the gene matches: 8.

The chain links TRBV5-1 to TRBJ2-5; 10 bases line up with TRBD2. The junction had 4 bases not matched to a gene; V was cut back by 2 bases and J by 3 bases. The CDR3 is 15 amino acids. Looked up from germline, CDR1 is SGHRS and CDR2 is YFSETQ. The CDR3 loop is CASSFLAGVEETQYF. CDR3 sequence (DNA): TGCGCCAGCAGCTTTCTAGCGGGAGTAGAAGAGACCCAGTACTTC.

This clone has just a few counts. The chain carries TRBV5-1 and TRBJ1-2; D is unclear. The CDR3 is made up of 13 amino acids. From germline, CDR1 is SGHRS and CDR2 YFSETQ. Trimming took 3 bases from V and 1 from J, leaving 7 bases between them. CDR3 loop: CASSYEINYGYTF. The DNA for the CDR3 is TGCGCCAGCAGCTACGAGATTAACTATGGCTACACCTTC.

The chain links TRBV7-8 to TRBJ1-1; D gene ambiguous. The CDR3 contains 14 residues. Germline-derived CDR1 and CDR2 are SGHVS and FQNEAQ. Trimming pared 1 base from V and 8 bases from J, leaving 14 bases between. CDR3 bases: TGTGCCAGCAGCTTAGGGCGCGGTGGACTGGAAGCTTTCTTT. Translating it yields CASSLGRGGLEAFF.

This chain connects TRBV27 to TRBJ1-2; D is unresolved. Germline CDR1 MNHEY, CDR2 SMNVEV (reference sequence). This CDR3 has 13 amino acids. Trimming took off 6 bases at V and 6 bases at J, with 14 bases between the two ends. The CDR3 here is CASSSSYGNGYTF. The CDR3 nucleotides are TGTGCCAGCAGCTCCAGCTACGGGAATGGCTACACCTTC.

This rearrangement joins TRBV5-6 to TRBJ2-6; D not resolved. CDR1 and CDR2 from the germline V gene are SGHDT and YYEEEE. The CDR3 contains 16 residues. Trimming shortened V by 2 bases and J by 0 bases, and 9 bases separated the two germline ends. The CDR3 DNA follows: TGTGCCAGCAGCTTCAATCCAGGCTCTGGGGCCAACGTCCTGACTTTC. Translated: CASSFNPGSGANVLTF.

This chain connects TRBV5-4 to TRBJ2-2; D gene ambiguous. From germline, CDR1 is SGHNT and CDR2 YYREEE (reference sequence). The V end lost 4 bases, the J end lost 1 base, and 11 bases lay between the germline ends. The CDR3 covers 15 residues. Here the CDR3 reads CASSPGSLNTGELFF. The CDR3 bases are TGTGCCAGCAGCCCAGGCAGTTTGAACACCGGGGAGCTGTTTTTT. Together with reference TRBV5-4 and TRBJ2-2, the CDR3 gives the full variable domain: ETGVTQSPTHLIKTRGQQVTLRCSSQSGHNTVSWYQQALGQGPQFIFQYYREEENGRGNFPPRFSGLQFPNYSSELNVNALELDDSALYLCASSPGSLNTGELFFGEGSRLTVL.

V is TRBV27 and J is TRBJ1-5; 9 nucleotides match TRBD1. The CDR3 sequence is 16 residues long. Germline V gene data show CDR1 as MNHEY and CDR2 as SMNVEV (reference sequence). The ends lost 5 bases at V and 2 bases at J; junction bases unmatched: 7. The CDR3 region is CASSPRDRARNQPQHF. The CDR3 DNA reads TGTGCCAGCAGTCCCCGGGACAGGGCCCGCAATCAGCCCCAGCATTTT.